Shown below are 14 T cell receptor beta chains from a single sample sequenced in a study of blood T cells in healthy people across ages. Through a sample-barcoded 5' primer and a J-beta primer mix, a second PCR was run for roughly 6 to 11 cycles. TCRdb processed the 5' RACE reads anew with MiXCR; each CDR3 protein has one entry. Of hundreds of thousands of distinct CDR3 sequences in the sample, under 70% are singletons; the top ten hold over 30%. The sample comprised blood. Source of these receptors: a man between 60 and 75 years old in good health.

The chain employs TRBV3-1 and TRBJ1-5; 7 bases fit TRBD1. The junction had 3 bases not matched to a gene; V was cut back by 4 bases and J by 0 bases. Germline V gives CDR1 LGHDT, CDR2 YNNKEL (reference sequence). This CDR3 spans 15 amino acids. DNA of the CDR3: TGTGCCAGCAGCCTGGGACAGACTAGCAATCAGCCCCAGCATTTT. This codes for CASSLGQTSNQPQHF.

The V gene is TRBV27, the J gene TRBJ2-1, with D unresolved. CDR3 size: 15 residues. Germline V gene sequence: CDR1 MNHEY, CDR2 SMNVEV (reference sequence). The V end was cut by 3 bases, the J end by 0 bases, with 9 bases between. The CDR3 loop reads CASSFSRSSYNEQFF. CDR3 nucleotides: TGTGCCAGCAGTTTCTCACGTAGCTCCTACAATGAGCAGTTCTTC.

V usage is TRBV7-2 and J usage is TRBJ2-4, with 9 positions matching TRBD2. The J call is in doubt because the DNA end fits TRBJ2-7 better. Germline loops: CDR1 SGHTA, CDR2 FQGNSA. The CDR3 totals 15 residues. The CDR3, as DNA: TGTGCCAGCAGCTCCTCAGCGCGGGGGGGCTACGAGCAGTACTTC. Its protein is CASSSSARGGYEQYF.

V gene TRBV6-6 combines with J gene TRBJ2-5, with 13 bases aligning to TRBD2. The CDR3 runs 16 residues. The trim removed 6 bases at V and 5 bases at J, leaving 9 bases unmatched. Germline assignment: CDR1 MNHNY and CDR2 SVGAGI (reference sequence). The DNA of the CDR3 is TGTGCCAGCAGCCACCGACTAGCGGGGGGTCGGGAGACCCAGTACTTC. It yields the protein CASSHRLAGGRETQYF.

This clonotype has only one observation. The chain is built from TRBV18 and TRBJ2-6; D is ambiguous. The CDR3 sequence is 13 residues long. The V end was cut by 6 bases, the J end by 13 bases, with 16 bases between. Germline CDR1 reads KGHSH; CDR2 reads LQKENI. In DNA form, the CDR3 reads TGTGCCAGCTCTCCGTCCGAGGAGAGTGTCCTGACTTTC. It specifies CASSPSEESVLTF.

This chain joins TRBV3-1 and TRBJ2-4; D is unresolved. The V end was cut by 1 base, the J end by 8 bases, with 9 bases between. The CDR3 covers 13 residues. Germline CDR1 reads LGHDT; CDR2 reads YNNKEL (reference sequence). The CDR3 DNA is TGTGCCAGCAGCCAAGTATTCCGAGACATTCAGTACTTC. Translation gives CASSQVFRDIQYF.

The chain couples TRBV4-1 to TRBJ1-2, with D unresolved. This CDR3 has 15 amino acids. Looked up from germline, CDR1 is MGHRA and CDR2 is YSYEKL. V lost 0 bases and J lost 7, with 15 bases in between. The CDR3 nucleotides are TGCGCCAGCAGCCAAGAGAACCGGGGATGGGGTGGCTACACCTTC. As protein: CASSQENRGWGGYTF.

This clonotype has a handful of counts. The chain links TRBV11-2 to TRBJ1-2, with TRBD1 identical over 8 bases. Germline trimming cut 4 bases from V and 4 bases from J; bases unmatched to any gene: 14. In germline, CDR1 is SGHAT, CDR2 FQNNGV. This CDR3 contains 17 residues. The CDR3 nucleotides are TGTGCCAGCAGCTCGCCCACCGGACAGGGTGGCGGCTATGGCTACACCTTC. It encodes CASSSPTGQGGGYGYTF.

This clonotype was counted a few times. The J gene is TRBJ2-1, the V gene TRBV20-1; 14 bases map to TRBD2. This CDR3 is built from 14 residues. The J segment lost 6 bases and the V segment lost 5 bases, leaving 3 bases of the junction unmatched. Per germline, CDR1 DFQATT and CDR2 SNEGSKA (reference sequence). In DNA form, the CDR3 reads TGCAGTGCTCGGACTAGCGGGGGGTTCAATGAGCAGTTCTTC. It yields the protein CSARTSGGFNEQFF.

The chain is built from TRBV12-3 or TRBV12-4 and TRBJ2-5; weak D call: TRBD1 (7 bases). The V gene lost 6 bases and the J gene lost 5 bases, with 19 bases spanning the gap. The CDR3 is 15 amino acids. The DNA of the CDR3 is TGTGCCAGCAGCCAGCAGGGGGGACCAGCGGAGACCCAGTACTTC. Translating it yields CASSQQGGPAETQYF.

A few counts support this clonotype. This chain links TRBV7-2 with TRBJ2-3, with D unclear. CDR1 is SGHTA, CDR2 FQGNSA, per germline. V was clipped by 5 bases and J by 4 bases, with 13 bases between them. There are 14 residues in the CDR3. CDR3: CASSVWNGADTQYF. The CDR3, as DNA: TGTGCCAGCAGCGTCTGGAACGGCGCAGATACGCAGTATTTT.

The rearrangement links TRBV7-9 to TRBJ2-7, with D tentatively TRBD2 (5 bases). Trimming left V 5 bases short and J 0 bases short, with 11 bases between. There are 14 residues in the CDR3. Germline V gene data show CDR1 as SEHNR and CDR2 as FQNEAQ (reference sequence). CDR3 region: CASSILGSSYEQYF. The CDR3 DNA is TGTGCCAGCAGCATACTAGGAAGCTCCTACGAGCAGTACTTC. Supplemented by reference TRBV7-9 and TRBJ2-7, the full variable domain reads DTGVSQNPRHKITKRGQNVTFRCDPISEHNRLYWYRQTLGQGPEFLTYFQNEAQLEKSRLLSDRFSAERPKGSFSTLEIQRTEQGDSAMYLCASSILGSSYEQYFGPGTRLTVT.

The chain links TRBV12-5 to TRBJ2-5; D ambiguous. The CDR3 covers 12 residues. V was cut by 8 bases and J by 3 bases, with 10 bases left in between. Germline V lookup: CDR1 LGHNT, CDR2 FRNRAP. The CDR3 region is CASQTDEETQYF. DNA for the CDR3: TGTGCTAGTCAGACGGATGAAGAGACCCAGTACTTC. The full variable domain, completed using reference TRBV12-5 and TRBJ2-5, is DARVTQTPRHKVTEMGQEVTMRCQPILGHNTVFWYRQTMMQGLELLAYFRNRAPLDDSGMPKDRFSAEMPDATLATLKIQPSEPRDSAVYFCASQTDEETQYFGPGTRLLVL.

V and J are TRBV9 and TRBJ2-3; the D call may be TRBD1 or TRBD2 (5 bases each). This CDR3 is built from 17 residues. With 4 bases removed from V and 2 bases from J, the gap between germline ends came to 20 bases. CDR1 is SGDLS and CDR2 is YYNGEE in the germline V gene. CDR3 in DNA: TGTGCCAGCAGCCCCCGGGGCGGCCCACGACTCACAGATACGCAGTATTTT. Its protein is CASSPRGGPRLTDTQYF.